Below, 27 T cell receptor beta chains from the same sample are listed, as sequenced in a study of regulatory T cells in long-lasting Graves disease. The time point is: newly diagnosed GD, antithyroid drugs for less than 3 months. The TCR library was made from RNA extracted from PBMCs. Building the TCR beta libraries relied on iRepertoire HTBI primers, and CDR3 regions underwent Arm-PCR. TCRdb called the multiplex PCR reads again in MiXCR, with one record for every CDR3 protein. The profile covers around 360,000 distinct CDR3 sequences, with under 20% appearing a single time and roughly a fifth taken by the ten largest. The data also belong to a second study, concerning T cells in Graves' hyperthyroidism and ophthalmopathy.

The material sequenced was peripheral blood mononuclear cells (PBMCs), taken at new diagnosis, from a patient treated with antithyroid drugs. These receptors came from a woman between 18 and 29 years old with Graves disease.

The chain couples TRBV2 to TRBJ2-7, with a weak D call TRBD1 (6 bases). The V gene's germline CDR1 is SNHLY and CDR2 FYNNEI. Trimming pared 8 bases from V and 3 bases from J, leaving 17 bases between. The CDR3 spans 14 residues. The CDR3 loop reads CASGPGTSFYEQYF. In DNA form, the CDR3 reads TGTGCCAGCGGGCCCGGGACAAGCTTCTACGAGCAGTACTTC.

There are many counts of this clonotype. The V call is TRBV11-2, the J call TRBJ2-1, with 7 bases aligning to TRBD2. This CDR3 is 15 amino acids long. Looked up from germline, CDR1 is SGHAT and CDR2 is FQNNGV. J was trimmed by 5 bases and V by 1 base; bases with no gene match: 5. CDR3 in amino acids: CASSLAGRTNNEQFF. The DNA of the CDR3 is TGTGCCAGCAGCTTAGCCGGGAGGACGAACAATGAGCAGTTCTTC.

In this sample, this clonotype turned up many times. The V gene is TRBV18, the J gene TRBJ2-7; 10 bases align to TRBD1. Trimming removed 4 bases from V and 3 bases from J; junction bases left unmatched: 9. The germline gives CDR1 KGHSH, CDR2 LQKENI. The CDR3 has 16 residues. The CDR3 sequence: CASSLNGGTGVYEQYF. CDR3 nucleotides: TGTGCCAGCTCACTCAATGGGGGGACAGGGGTCTACGAGCAGTACTTC.

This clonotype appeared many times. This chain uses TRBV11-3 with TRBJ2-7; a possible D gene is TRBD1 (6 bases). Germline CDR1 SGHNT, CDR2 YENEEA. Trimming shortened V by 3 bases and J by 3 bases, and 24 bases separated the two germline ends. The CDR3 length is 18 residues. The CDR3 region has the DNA TGTGCCAGCAGCTTGGGGCGGGCAGGGGCTAACATGGACTACGAGCAGTACTTC. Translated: CASSLGRAGANMDYEQYF.

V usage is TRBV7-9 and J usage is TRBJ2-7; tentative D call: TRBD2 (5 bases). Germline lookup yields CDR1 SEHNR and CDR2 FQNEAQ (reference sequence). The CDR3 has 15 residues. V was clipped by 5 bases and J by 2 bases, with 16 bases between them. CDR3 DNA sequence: TGTGCCAGCAGCGGATTTGGCGGAGGAGCCTACGAGCAGTACTTC. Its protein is CASSGFGGGAYEQYF.

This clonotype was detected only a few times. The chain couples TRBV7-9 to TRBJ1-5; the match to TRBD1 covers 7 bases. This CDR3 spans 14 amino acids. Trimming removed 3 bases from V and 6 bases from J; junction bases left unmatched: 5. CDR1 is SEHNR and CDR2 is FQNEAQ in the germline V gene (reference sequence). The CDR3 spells CASSLGQLPQPQHF. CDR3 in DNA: TGTGCCAGCAGCTTGGGACAGCTGCCTCAGCCCCAGCATTTT.

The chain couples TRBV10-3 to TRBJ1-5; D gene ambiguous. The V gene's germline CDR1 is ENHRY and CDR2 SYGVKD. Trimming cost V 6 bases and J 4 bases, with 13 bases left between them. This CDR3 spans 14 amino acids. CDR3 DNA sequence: TGTGCCATCAGGGCAGATGGGATTAATCAGCCCCAGCATTTT. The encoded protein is CAIRADGINQPQHF.

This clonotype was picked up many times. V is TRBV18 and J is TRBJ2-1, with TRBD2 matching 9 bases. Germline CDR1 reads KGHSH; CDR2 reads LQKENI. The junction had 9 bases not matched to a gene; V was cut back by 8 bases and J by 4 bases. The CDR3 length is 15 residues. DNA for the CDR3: TGTGCCAGCAGCCCGCCAGCGGGAGGTTACAATGAGCAGTTCTTC. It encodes CASSPPAGGYNEQFF. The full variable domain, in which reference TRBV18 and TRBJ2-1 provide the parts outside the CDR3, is NAGVMQNPRHLVRRRGQEARLRCSPMKGHSHVYWYRQLPEEGLKFMVYLQKENIIDESGMPKERFSAEFPKEGPSILRIQQVVRGDSAAYFCASSPPAGGYNEQFFGPGTRLTVL.

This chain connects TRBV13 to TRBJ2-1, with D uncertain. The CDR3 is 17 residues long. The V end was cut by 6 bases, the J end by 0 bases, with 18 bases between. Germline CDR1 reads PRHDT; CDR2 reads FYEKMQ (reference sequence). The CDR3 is CASRLTLPVGSYNEQFF. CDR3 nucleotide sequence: TGTGCCAGCAGACTTACTTTGCCAGTGGGCTCCTACAATGAGCAGTTCTTC.

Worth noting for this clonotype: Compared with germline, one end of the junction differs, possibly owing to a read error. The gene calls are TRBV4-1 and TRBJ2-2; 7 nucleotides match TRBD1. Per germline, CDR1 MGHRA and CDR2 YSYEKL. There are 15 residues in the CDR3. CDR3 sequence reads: CASSQADRNAGELFF. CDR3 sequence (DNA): TGCGCCAGCAGCCAAGCGGACAGGAACGCCGGGGAGCTGTTTTTT.

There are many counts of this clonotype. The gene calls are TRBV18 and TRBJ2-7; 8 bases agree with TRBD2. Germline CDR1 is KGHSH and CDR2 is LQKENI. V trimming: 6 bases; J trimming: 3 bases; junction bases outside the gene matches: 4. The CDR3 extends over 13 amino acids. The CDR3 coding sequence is TGTGCCAGCTCCGGGGGGGCCAACTACGAGCAGTACTTC. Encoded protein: CASSGGANYEQYF.

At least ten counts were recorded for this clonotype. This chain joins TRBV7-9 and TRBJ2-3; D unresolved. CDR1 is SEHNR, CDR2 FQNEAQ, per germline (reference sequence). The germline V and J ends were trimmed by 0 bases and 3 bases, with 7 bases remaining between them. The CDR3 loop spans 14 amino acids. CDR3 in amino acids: CASSLAAVTDTQYF. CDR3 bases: TGTGCCAGCAGCTTAGCAGCAGTAACAGATACGCAGTATTTT.

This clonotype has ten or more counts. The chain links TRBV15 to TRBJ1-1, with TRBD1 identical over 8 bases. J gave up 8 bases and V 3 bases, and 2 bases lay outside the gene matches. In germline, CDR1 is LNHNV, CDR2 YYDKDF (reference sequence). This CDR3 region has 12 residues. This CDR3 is CATSSRTGEAFF. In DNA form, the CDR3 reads TGTGCCACCAGCAGTCGGACAGGGGAAGCTTTCTTT.

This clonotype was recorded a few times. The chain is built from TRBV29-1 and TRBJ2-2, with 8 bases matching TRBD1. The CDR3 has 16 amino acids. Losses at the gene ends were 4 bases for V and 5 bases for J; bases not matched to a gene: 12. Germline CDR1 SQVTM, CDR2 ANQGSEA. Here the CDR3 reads CSVARTGTGYTGELFF. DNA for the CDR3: TGCAGCGTTGCGCGGACCGGGACAGGCTATACCGGGGAGCTGTTTTTT.

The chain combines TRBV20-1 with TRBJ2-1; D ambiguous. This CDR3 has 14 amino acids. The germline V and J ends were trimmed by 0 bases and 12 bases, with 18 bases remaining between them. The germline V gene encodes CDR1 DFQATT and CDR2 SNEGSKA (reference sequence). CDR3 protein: CSARDLTLPRWQFF. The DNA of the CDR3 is TGCAGTGCTAGAGATCTGACATTACCTAGGTGGCAGTTCTTC.

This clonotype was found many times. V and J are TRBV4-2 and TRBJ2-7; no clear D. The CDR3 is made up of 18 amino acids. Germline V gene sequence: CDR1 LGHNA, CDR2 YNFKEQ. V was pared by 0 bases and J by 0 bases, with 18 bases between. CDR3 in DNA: TGTGCCAGCAGCCAAGATCTAGACGCGACCGCGAGCTCCTACGAGCAGTACTTC. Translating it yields CASSQDLDATASSYEQYF.

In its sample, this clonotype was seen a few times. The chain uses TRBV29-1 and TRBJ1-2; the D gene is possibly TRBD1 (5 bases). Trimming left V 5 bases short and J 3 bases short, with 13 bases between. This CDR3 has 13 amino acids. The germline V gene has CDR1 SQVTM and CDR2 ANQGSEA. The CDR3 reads CSVRSGGHYGYTF. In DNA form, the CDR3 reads TGCAGCGTTCGGTCGGGGGGTCACTATGGCTACACCTTC.

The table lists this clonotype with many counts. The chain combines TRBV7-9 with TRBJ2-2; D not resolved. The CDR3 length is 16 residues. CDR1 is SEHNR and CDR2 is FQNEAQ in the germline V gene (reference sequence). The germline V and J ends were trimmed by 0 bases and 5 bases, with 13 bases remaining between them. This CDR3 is CASSLAVTLGTGELFF. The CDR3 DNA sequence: TGTGCCAGCAGCTTAGCGGTAACGCTGGGGACCGGGGAGCTGTTTTTT. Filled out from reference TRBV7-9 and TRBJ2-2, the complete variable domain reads DTGVSQNPRHKITKRGQNVTFRCDPISEHNRLYWYRQTLGQGPEFLTYFQNEAQLEKSRLLSDRFSAERPKGSFSTLEIQRTEQGDSAMYLCASSLAVTLGTGELFFGEGSRLTVL.

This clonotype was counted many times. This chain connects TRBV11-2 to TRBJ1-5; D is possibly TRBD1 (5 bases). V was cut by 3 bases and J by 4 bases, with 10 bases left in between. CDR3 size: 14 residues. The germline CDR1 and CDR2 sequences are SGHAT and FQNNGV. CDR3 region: CASSFGGTNQPQHF. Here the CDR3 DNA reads TGTGCCAGCAGCTTCGGGGGGACGAATCAGCCCCAGCATTTT.

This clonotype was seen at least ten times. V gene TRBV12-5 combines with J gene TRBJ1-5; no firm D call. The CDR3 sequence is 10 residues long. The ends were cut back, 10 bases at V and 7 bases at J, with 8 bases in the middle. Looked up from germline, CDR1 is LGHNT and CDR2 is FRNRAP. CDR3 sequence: CATASQPQHF. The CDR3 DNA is TGTGCTACCGCATCCCAGCCCCAGCATTTT. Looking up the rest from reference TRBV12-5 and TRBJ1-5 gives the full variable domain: DARVTQTPRHKVTEMGQEVTMRCQPILGHNTVFWYRQTMMQGLELLAYFRNRAPLDDSGMPKDRFSAEMPDATLATLKIQPSEPRDSAVYFCATASQPQHFGDGTRLSIL.

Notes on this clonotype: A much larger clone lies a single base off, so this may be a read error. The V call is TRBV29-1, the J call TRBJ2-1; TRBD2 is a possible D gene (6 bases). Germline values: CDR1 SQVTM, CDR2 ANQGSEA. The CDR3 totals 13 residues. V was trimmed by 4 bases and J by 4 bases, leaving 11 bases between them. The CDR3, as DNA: TGCAGCGTTGGGGGACTGTGGTACAATGAGCAGTTCTTC. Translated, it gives CSVGGLWYNEQFF.

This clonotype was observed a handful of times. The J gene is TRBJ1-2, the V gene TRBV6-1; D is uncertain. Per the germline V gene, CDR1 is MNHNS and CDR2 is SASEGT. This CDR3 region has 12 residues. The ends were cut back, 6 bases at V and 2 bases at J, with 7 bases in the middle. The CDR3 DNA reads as TGTGCCAGCAGAGAGAAAAACTATGGCTACACCTTC. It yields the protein CASREKNYGYTF.

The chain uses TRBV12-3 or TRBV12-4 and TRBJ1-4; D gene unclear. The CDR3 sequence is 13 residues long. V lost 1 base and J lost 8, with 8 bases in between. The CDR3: CASSLEVWEKLFF. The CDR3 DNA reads TGTGCCAGCAGTTTAGAAGTCTGGGAAAAACTGTTTTTT.

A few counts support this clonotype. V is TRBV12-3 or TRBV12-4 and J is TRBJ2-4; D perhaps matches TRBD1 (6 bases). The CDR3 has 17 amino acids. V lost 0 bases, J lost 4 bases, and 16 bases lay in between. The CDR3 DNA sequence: TGTGCCAGCAGTTTAGCAGGGGGTAGTTTGATTAAAAACATTCAGTACTTC. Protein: CASSLAGGSLIKNIQYF.

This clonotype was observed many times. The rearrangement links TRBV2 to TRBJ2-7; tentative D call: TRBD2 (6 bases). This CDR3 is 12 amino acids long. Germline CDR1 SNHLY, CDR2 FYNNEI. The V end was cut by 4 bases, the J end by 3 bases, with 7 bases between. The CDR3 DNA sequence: TGTGCCAGCAGTGGGGGGGTCTACGAGCAGTACTTC. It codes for CASSGGVYEQYF. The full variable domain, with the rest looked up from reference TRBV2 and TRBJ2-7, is EPEVTQTPSHQVTQMGQEVILRCVPISNHLYFYWYRQILGQKVEFLVSFYNNEISEKSEIFDDQFSVERPDGSNFTLKIRSTKLEDSAMYFCASSGGVYEQYFGPGTRLTVT.

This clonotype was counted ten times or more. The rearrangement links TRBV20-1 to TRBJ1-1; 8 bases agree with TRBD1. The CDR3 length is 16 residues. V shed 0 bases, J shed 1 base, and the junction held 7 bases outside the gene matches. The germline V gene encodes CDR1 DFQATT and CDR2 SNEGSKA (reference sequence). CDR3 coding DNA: TGCAGTGCTAGAGATCAAACAGGGGGTTCGAACACTGAAGCTTTCTTT. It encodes CSARDQTGGSNTEAFF.

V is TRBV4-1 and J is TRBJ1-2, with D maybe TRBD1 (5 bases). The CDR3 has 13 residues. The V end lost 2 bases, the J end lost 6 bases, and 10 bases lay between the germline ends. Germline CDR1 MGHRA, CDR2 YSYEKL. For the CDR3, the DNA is TGCGCCAGCAGCCAAATAATAGGGGATGGCTACACCTTC. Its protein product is CASSQIIGDGYTF.